The 8 T cell receptor beta chains listed next were all sequenced from one sample in a study of metastatic and nonmetastatic thyroid tumors. TCRdb re-called clones via MiXCR from the PCR reads. Among 15,000 to 25,000 clones listed, about 25% were seen once. Every patient underwent thyroid surgery untreated. Sequencing input: blood. The receptors stem from a male donor with papillary thyroid cancer or a benign thyroid nodule (not recorded which). Some clones in this sample may be carry-over from other donors' samples.

This clone was observed many times. The V and J genes are TRBV20-1 and TRBJ1-3; D unclear. In germline, CDR1 is DFQATT, CDR2 SNEGSKA (reference sequence). The CDR3 consists of 15 residues. Between the trimmed V and J ends, which lost 0 bases and 0 bases, there was a span of 9 bases. The CDR3 DNA reads as TGCAGTGCTAGAGAAGGTCGCGCCTCTGGAAACACCATATATTTT. Its protein is CSAREGRASGNTIYF.

At least ten counts were recorded for this clone. This chain links TRBV5-6 with TRBJ2-5, with 8 bases fitting TRBD1. The CDR3 totals 15 residues. V was pared by 4 bases and J by 3 bases, with 8 bases of the junction left unmatched. In germline, CDR1 is SGHDT, CDR2 YYEEEE. Here the CDR3 DNA reads TGTGCCAGCAGCACATCCGGGACAGGCAAAGAGACCCAGTACTTC. The encoded protein is CASSTSGTGKETQYF.

This clone qualifies as medium-sized. The CDR3 DNA follows: TGTGCCAGCAGGGTAGCCGGGACAGGGGGCTCCTACGAGCAGTACTTC. Translated, it gives CASRVAGTGGSYEQYF. V usage is TRBV28 and J usage is TRBJ2-7; the match to TRBD1 covers 11 bases. V shed 6 bases and J 0 bases; nucleotides not matched to a gene: 7. The CDR3 runs 16 residues. In germline, CDR1 is MDHEN, CDR2 SYDVKM.

This chain joins TRBV7-2 and TRBJ2-7; no clear D gene. With 7 bases removed from V and 3 bases from J, the gap between germline ends came to 16 bases. The CDR3 totals 14 residues. Germline loops: CDR1 SGHTA, CDR2 FQGNSA. The CDR3 DNA follows: TGTGCCAGCAAATTAGACCGTTTGAACTACGAGCAGTACTTC. This codes for CASKLDRLNYEQYF.

In its sample, this clone is medium-sized. The CDR3 protein is CSARRLAGDYNEQFF. The CDR3 DNA follows: TGCAGTGCTAGAAGACTAGCGGGAGATTACAATGAGCAGTTCTTC. The genes are TRBV20-1 and TRBJ2-1, with 12 bases lining up with TRBD2. Germline loops: CDR1 DFQATT, CDR2 SNEGSKA (reference sequence). V was clipped by 2 bases and J by 4 bases; unmatched bases: 3. The CDR3 is made up of 15 amino acids.

CDR3 nucleotide sequence: TGCAGTGCTAGATCCAGACTAGCGGGAGGAGATACGCAGTATTTT. Translation gives CSARSRLAGGDTQYF. The V and J genes are TRBV20-1 and TRBJ2-3; 13 nucleotides agree with TRBD2. The CDR3 has 15 residues. The V and J ends lost 2 bases and 5 bases, in that order; junction bases with no gene match: 4. The germline V gene has CDR1 DFQATT and CDR2 SNEGSKA (reference sequence).

The J gene is TRBJ1-2, the V gene TRBV7-9, with D perhaps TRBD1 (6 bases). CDR1 SEHNR and CDR2 FQNEAQ come from the germline V gene (reference sequence). The CDR3 totals 13 residues. V was pared by 6 bases and J by 0 bases, with 8 bases between. The CDR3 nucleotides are TGTGCCAGCAGTACAGGGACTAACTATGGCTACACCTTC. This gives the protein CASSTGTNYGYTF.

This clone has a handful of counts. The genes are TRBV6-1 and TRBJ2-2; no firm D call. Between the trimmed V and J ends, which lost 6 bases and 2 bases, there was a span of 13 bases. Germline loops: CDR1 MNHNS, CDR2 SASEGT. This CDR3 region has 15 residues. The CDR3 coding sequence is TGTGCCAGCAGACCCGGACGATATAACACCGGGGAGCTGTTTTTT. It codes for CASRPGRYNTGELFF.